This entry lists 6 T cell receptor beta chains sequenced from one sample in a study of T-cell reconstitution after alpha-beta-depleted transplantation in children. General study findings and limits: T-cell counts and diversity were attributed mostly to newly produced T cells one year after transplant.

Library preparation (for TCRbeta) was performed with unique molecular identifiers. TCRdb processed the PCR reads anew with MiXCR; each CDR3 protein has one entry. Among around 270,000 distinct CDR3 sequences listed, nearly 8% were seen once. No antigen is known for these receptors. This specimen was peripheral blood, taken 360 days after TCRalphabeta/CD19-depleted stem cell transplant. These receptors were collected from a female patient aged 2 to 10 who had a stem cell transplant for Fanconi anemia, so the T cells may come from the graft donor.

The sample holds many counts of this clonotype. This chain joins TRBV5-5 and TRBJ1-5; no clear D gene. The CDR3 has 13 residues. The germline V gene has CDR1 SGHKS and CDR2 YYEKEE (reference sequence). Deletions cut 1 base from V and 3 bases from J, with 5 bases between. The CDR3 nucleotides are TGTGCCAGCAGCTTGAACCCCAATCAGCCCCAGCATTTT. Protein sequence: CASSLNPNQPQHF.

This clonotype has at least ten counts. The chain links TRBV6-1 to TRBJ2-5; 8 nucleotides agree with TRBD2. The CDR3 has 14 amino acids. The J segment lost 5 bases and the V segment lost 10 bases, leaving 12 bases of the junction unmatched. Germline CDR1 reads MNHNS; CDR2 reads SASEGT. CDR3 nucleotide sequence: TGTGCCACCCAACCCGGGAGGGCGGGGGAGACCCAGTACTTC. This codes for CATQPGRAGETQYF.

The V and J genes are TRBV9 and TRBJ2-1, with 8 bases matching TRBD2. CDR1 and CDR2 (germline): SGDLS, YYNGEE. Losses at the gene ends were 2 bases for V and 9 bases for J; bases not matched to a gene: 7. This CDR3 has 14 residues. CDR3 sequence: CASSVSPGGPEQFF. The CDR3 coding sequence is TGTGCCAGCAGCGTCTCTCCGGGGGGGCCTGAGCAGTTCTTC.

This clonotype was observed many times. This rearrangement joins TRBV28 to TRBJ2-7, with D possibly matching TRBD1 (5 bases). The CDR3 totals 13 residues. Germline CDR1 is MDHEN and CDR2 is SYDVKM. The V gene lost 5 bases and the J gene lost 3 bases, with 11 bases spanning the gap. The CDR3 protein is CASSRRQRYEQYF. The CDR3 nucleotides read TGTGCCAGCAGTCGTAGACAGCGCTACGAGCAGTACTTC.

The CDR3 coding sequence is TGTGCCACCAGCATGAAGACTAGCGGGAGGGCCTCCGGGATCGGGCAGTACTTC. Amino acid sequence: CATSMKTSGRASGIGQYF. J is TRBJ2-7 and V is TRBV15; TRBD2 aligns across 14 bases. There are 18 residues in the CDR3. V was clipped by 4 bases and J by 9 bases; unmatched bases: 17. In germline, CDR1 is LNHNV, CDR2 YYDKDF (reference sequence). Drawing the rest from reference TRBV15 and TRBJ2-7, the complete variable domain is DAMVIQNPRYQVTQFGKPVTLSCSQTLNHNVMYWYQQKSSQAPKLLFHYYDKDFNNEADTPDNFQSRRPNTSFCFLDIRSPGLGDTAMYLCATSMKTSGRASGIGQYFGPGTRLTVT.

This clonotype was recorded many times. CDR3 residues: CASSLGAVTYNEQFF. The CDR3 coding sequence is TGCGCCAGCAGCTTGGGGGCGGTCACCTACAATGAGCAGTTCTTC. The V call is TRBV5-1, the J call TRBJ2-1, with D hard to call. The V end was cut by 0 bases, the J end by 2 bases, with 9 bases between. CDR1 and CDR2 (germline): SGHRS, YFSETQ. The CDR3 has 15 residues.